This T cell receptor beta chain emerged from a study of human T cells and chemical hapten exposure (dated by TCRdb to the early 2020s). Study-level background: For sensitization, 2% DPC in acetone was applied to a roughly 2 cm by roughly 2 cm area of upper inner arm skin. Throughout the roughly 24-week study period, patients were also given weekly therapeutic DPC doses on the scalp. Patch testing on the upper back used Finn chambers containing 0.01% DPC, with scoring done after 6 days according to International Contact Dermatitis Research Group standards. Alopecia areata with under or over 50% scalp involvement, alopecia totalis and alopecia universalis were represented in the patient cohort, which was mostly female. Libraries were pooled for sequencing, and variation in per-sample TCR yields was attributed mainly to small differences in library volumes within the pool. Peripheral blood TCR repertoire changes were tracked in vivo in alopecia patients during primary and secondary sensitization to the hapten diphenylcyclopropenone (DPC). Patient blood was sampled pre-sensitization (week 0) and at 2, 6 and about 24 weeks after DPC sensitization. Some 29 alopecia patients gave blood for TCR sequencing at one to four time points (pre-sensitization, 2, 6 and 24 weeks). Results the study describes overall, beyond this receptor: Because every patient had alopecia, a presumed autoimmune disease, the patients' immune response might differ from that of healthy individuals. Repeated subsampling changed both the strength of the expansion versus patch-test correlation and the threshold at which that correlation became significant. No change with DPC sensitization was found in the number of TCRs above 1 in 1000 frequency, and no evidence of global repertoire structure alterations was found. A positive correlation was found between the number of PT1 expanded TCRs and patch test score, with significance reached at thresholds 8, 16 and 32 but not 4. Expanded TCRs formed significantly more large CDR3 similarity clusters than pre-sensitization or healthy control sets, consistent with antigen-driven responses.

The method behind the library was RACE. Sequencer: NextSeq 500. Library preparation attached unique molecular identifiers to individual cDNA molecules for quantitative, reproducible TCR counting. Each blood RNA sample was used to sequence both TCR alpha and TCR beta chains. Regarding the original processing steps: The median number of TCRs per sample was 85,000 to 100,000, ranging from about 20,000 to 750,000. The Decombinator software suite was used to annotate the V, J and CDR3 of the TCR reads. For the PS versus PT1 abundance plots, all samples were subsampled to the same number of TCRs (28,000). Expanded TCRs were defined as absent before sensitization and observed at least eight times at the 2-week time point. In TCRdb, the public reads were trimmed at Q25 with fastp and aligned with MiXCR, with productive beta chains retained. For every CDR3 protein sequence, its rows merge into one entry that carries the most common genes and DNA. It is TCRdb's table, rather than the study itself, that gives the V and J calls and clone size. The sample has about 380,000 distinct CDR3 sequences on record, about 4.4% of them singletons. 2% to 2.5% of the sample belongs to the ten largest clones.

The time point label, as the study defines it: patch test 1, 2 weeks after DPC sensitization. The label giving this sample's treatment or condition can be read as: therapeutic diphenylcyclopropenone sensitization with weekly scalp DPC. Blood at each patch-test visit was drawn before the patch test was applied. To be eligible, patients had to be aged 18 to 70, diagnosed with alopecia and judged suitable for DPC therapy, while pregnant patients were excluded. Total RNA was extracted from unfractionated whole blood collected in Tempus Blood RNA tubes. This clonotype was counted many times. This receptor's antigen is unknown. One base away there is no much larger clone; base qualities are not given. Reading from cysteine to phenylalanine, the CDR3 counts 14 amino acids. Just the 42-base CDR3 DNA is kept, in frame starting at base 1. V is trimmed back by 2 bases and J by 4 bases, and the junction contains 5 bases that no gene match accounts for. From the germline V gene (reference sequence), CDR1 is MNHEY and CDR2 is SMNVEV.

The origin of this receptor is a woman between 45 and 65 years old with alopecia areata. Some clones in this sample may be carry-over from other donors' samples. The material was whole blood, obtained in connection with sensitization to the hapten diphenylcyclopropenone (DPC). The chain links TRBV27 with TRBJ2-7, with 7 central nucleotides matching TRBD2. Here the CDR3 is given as CASSLASGGYEQYF. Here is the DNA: TGTGCCAGCAGTTTAGCTAGCGGAGGTTACGAGCAGTACTTC.